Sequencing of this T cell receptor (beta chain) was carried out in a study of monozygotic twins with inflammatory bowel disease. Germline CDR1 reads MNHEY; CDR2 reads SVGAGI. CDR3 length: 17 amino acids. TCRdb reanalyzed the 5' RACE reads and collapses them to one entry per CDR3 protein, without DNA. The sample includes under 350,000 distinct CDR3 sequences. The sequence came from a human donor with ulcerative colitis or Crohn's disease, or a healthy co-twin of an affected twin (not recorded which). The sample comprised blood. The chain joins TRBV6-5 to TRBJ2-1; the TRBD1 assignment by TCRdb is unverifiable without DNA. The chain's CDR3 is CASSNTPQGGDPNEQFF.